This passage covers 29 T cell receptor beta chains from one sample sequenced in a study of shared clonotypes between healthy human individuals (dated by TCRdb to 2018 to 2021). The library was prepared using the immunoSEQ multiplex PCR assay. The immuneACCESS repertoire file appears here via TCRdb, limited to in-frame rearrangements. These files lack a portion of the clones; in checked studies, under half of the deficit traces to unresolved V genes, and the cause of the others is not known. Counted in this sample were more than 900,000 clones; roughly 74% of them appeared once. The ten largest clones represent 0.55% to 0.7% of the sample. What was sequenced was memory CD4+ T cells from PBMCs. The sample's cell subset or site label, in plain terms: CD45RA-negative fraction. These receptors all come from a man younger than 30 in good health. Some clones in this sample may be carry-over from other donors' samples.

A word on this clone: This likely stems from a read error, as it lies one base from a far larger clone. Distinct nucleotide sequences in the sample also encode this CDR3. This chain joins TRBV28 and TRBJ1-2; D unclear. This CDR3 has 11 residues. The germline V gene has CDR1 MDHEN and CDR2 SYDVKM. V was trimmed by 6 bases and J by 4 bases, leaving 6 bases between them. The CDR3 spells CASSGVYGYTF. The CDR3 DNA is TGTGCCAGCAGCGGAGTCTATGGCTACACCTTC.

Note on this clone: The junction differs from germline at one of its ends, possibly a read error. V gene TRBV6-6 combines with J gene TRBJ2-1, with D perhaps being TRBD1 or TRBD2 (5 bases each). The CDR3 sequence is 12 residues long. Germline loops: CDR1 MNHNY, CDR2 SVGAGI (reference sequence). CDR3 sequence: CASSSADKEQFF. The CDR3 DNA is TGTGCCAGCAGTTCAGCGGACAAAGAGCAGTTCTTC.

Regarding this clone: This CDR3 is also generated by other DNA sequences in the sample. J is TRBJ1-2 and V is TRBV7-9; D is unclear. Germline CDR1 reads SEHNR; CDR2 reads FQNEAQ (reference sequence). Trimming took off 3 bases at V and 3 bases at J, with 8 bases between the two ends. CDR3 length: 13 amino acids. CDR3 DNA: TGTGCCAGCAGCTTGAATAGGGACTATGGCTACACCTTC. Its translation is CASSLNRDYGYTF.

This clone occurred a few times. The chain uses TRBV6-4 and TRBJ1-2; TRBD1 is a possible D gene (5 bases). V gave up 1 base and J gave up 4 bases, with 13 bases separating them. This CDR3 has 15 amino acids. Germline loops: CDR1 MRHNA, CDR2 SNTAGT. As DNA, the CDR3 is TGTGCCAGCAGTGACTTCGATAGGGGAGGCTATGGCTACACCTTC. It yields the protein CASSDFDRGGYGYTF.

The chain uses TRBV7-3 and TRBJ1-4; D might be TRBD1 (6 bases). In germline, CDR1 is SGHTA, CDR2 FQGTGA. Trimming left V 7 bases short and J 8 bases short, with 23 bases between. The CDR3 covers 16 residues. CDR3 coding DNA: TGTGCCAGCATCACTCTTCTGGCAGGGGAGAAGGAAAAACTGTTTTTT. This translates into CASITLLAGEKEKLFF.

This rearrangement joins TRBV2 to TRBJ2-5, with a weak D call TRBD1 (6 bases). This CDR3 comprises 14 residues. Trimming took 4 bases from V and 3 from J, leaving 12 bases between them. Germline V lookup: CDR1 SNHLY, CDR2 FYNNEI. This chain's CDR3 is CASSVVTGKETQYF. CDR3 DNA sequence: TGTGCCAGCAGTGTGGTCACAGGGAAAGAGACCCAGTACTTC. The full variable domain, its missing parts supplied by reference TRBV2 and TRBJ2-5, is EPEVTQTPSHQVTQMGQEVILRCVPISNHLYFYWYRQILGQKVEFLVSFYNNEISEKSEIFDDQFSVERPDGSNFTLKIRSTKLEDSAMYFCASSVVTGKETQYFGPGTRLLVL.

In regard to this clone: This sequence may be a read error, since a much larger clone differs from it by one base. Other DNA sequences in the sample encode the same CDR3. V is TRBV5-1 and J is TRBJ1-5, with TRBD1 matching over 9 bases. Germline V gene data show CDR1 as SGHRS and CDR2 as YFSETQ. V was clipped by 2 bases and J by 4 bases; unmatched bases: 1. The CDR3 extends over 14 amino acids. The CDR3 here is CASSLGTGNQPQHF. DNA of the CDR3: TGCGCCAGCAGCTTAGGGACAGGGAATCAGCCCCAGCATTTT.

A remark on this clone: The sample has other DNA sequences that encode this CDR3 too. This rearrangement joins TRBV7-3 to TRBJ2-1; possible D gene TRBD2, 5 bases. CDR1 and CDR2 (germline): SGHTA, FQGTGA. There are 12 residues in the CDR3. V shed 3 bases and J shed 10 bases, with 10 bases lying between them. Written as DNA, the CDR3 is TGTGCCAGCAGCTTCGGACTGGGGGAGCAGTTCTTC. Translated, it gives CASSFGLGEQFF.

This chain joins TRBV5-1 and TRBJ1-1; D ambiguous. The CDR3 spans 14 residues. Trimming left V 1 base short and J 0 bases short, with 7 bases between. The germline V gene encodes CDR1 SGHRS and CDR2 YFSETQ. The CDR3 loop is CASSLRAVNTEAFF. The CDR3 nucleotides are TGCGCCAGCAGCTTGCGGGCCGTGAACACTGAAGCTTTCTTT.

In nucleotides, the CDR3 is TGTGCCACCAGCAGAGAAGCGGGGGCCGGGGAGACCCAGTACTTC. Residues: CATSREAGAGETQYF. The V call is TRBV15, the J call TRBJ2-5, with 8 bases aligning to TRBD2. Germline V gives CDR1 LNHNV, CDR2 YYDKDF (reference sequence). CDR3 length equals 15 residues. Germline trimming cut 0 bases from V and 5 bases from J; bases unmatched to any gene: 5. The entire variable domain, with the rest obtained from reference TRBV15 and TRBJ2-5, is as follows: DAMVIQNPRYQVTQFGKPVTLSCSQTLNHNVMYWYQQKSSQAPKLLFHYYDKDFNNEADTPDNFQSRRPNTSFCFLDIRSPGLGDTAMYLCATSREAGAGETQYFGPGTRLLVL.

This chain links TRBV20-1 with TRBJ1-1, with TRBD1 matching 7 bases. The CDR3 is made up of 11 amino acids. Germline CDR1 reads DFQATT; CDR2 reads SNEGSKA (reference sequence). CDR3 coding DNA: TGCACCGCCAAGGGGGCGGCTGAAGCTTTCTTT. This codes for CTAKGAAEAFF.

The chain couples TRBV2 to TRBJ2-5; D is undetermined. There are 13 residues in the CDR3. Germline CDR1 is SNHLY and CDR2 is FYNNEI. Trimming shortened V by 7 bases and J by 4 bases, and 13 bases separated the two germline ends. CDR3 region: CASKAENGETQYF. The CDR3, as DNA: TGTGCCAGCAAGGCGGAGAATGGAGAGACCCAGTACTTC. The whole variable domain, remainder taken from reference TRBV2 and TRBJ2-5, is EPEVTQTPSHQVTQMGQEVILRCVPISNHLYFYWYRQILGQKVEFLVSFYNNEISEKSEIFDDQFSVERPDGSNFTLKIRSTKLEDSAMYFCASKAENGETQYFGPGTRLLVL.

This clone has more than one count but fewer than ten. V is TRBV19 and J is TRBJ1-4, with 7 bases matching TRBD1. Germline-derived CDR1 and CDR2 are LNHDA and SQIVND (reference sequence). CDR3 size: 16 residues. V was pared by 5 bases and J by 7 bases, with 13 bases of the junction left unmatched. CDR3 nucleotide sequence: TGTGCCAGTAGTCCCGTGACAGGGCGAGGACGTGAAAAACTGTTTTTT. Protein sequence: CASSPVTGRGREKLFF.

As to this clone: The sample carries other DNA sequences with the same CDR3. This chain connects TRBV5-1 to TRBJ2-1; 10 bases are shared with TRBD2. Germline CDR1 reads SGHRS; CDR2 reads YFSETQ. The CDR3 runs 14 residues. J lost 7 bases, V lost 2 bases, and 3 bases had no gene match. The CDR3 loop is CASSFLAGDNEQFF. As DNA, the CDR3 is TGCGCCAGCAGCTTCCTAGCGGGAGATAATGAGCAGTTCTTC.

The rearrangement links TRBV5-1 to TRBJ1-1, with 8 bases fitting TRBD1. The ends lost 6 bases at V and 1 base at J; junction bases unmatched: 2. This CDR3 comprises 13 residues. Looked up from germline, CDR1 is SGHRS and CDR2 is YFSETQ. The CDR3 loop is CASMGQANTEAFF. In nucleotides, the CDR3 is TGCGCCAGCATGGGACAGGCGAACACTGAAGCTTTCTTT.

The rearrangement uses TRBV29-1 and TRBJ2-6, with D perhaps matching TRBD1 or TRBD2 (5 bases each). Germline CDR1 is SQVTM and CDR2 is ANQGSEA. V was trimmed by 4 bases and J by 0 bases, leaving 13 bases between them. The CDR3 runs 16 residues. The DNA of the CDR3 is TGCAGCGTTGGGGGGTTCCTAAGCTCTGGGGCCAACGTCCTGACTTTC. This translates into CSVGGFLSSGANVLTF.

The chain has TRBV21-1 and TRBJ1-1. TRBV21-1 is designated a pseudogene. The CDR3 has 16 amino acids. CDR3 sequence: CASSPSGGAGNTEAFF. The CDR3 DNA is TGTGCCAGCAGTCCATCCGGCGGGGCGGGGAACACTGAAGCTTTCTTT.

This clone was seen just once. V and J are TRBV5-6 and TRBJ2-1; TRBD2 matches at 11 bases. The CDR3 spans 16 residues. The germline V gene has CDR1 SGHDT and CDR2 YYEEEE. The V and J ends lost 0 bases and 8 bases, in that order; junction bases with no gene match: 7. CDR3 bases: TGTGCCAGCAGCTTGGTGGCTAGCGGGAGGAACCATGAGCAGTTCTTC. Its translation: CASSLVASGRNHEQFF.

The chain combines TRBV4-3 with TRBJ2-4; TRBD1 or TRBD2 may be the D gene (5 bases each). The germline gives CDR1 LGHNA, CDR2 YSLEER. This CDR3 region has 21 residues. V was clipped by 0 bases and J by 0 bases, with 24 bases between them. The CDR3 here is CASSQEWGGQQSKLAKNIQYF. The CDR3 DNA follows: TGCGCCAGCAGCCAAGAGTGGGGCGGGCAGCAGAGTAAACTAGCCAAAAACATTCAGTACTTC.

The chain carries TRBV29-1 and TRBJ2-2, with D possibly being TRBD1 (5 bases). The CDR3 sequence is 14 residues long. Per germline, CDR1 SQVTM and CDR2 ANQGSEA. V lost 8 bases, J lost 2 bases, and 15 bases lay in between. This chain's CDR3 is CSTRSDSNTGELFF. The CDR3 DNA is TGCAGCACACGGTCCGACAGCAACACCGGGGAGCTGTTTTTT.

This clone was found a few times. This chain's CDR3 is CASGTTSGPQHF. The CDR3 nucleotides read TGTGCTAGTGGTACCACTTCCGGGCCCCAGCATTTT. The chain employs TRBV12-5 and TRBJ1-5; D uncertain. The CDR3 length is 12 residues. V lost 5 bases, J lost 9 bases, and 11 bases lay in between. The germline V gene encodes CDR1 LGHNT and CDR2 FRNRAP.

CDR3 amino acids: CASCYRGLYEQYF. The DNA of the CDR3 is TGTGCCAGCTGCTACAGGGGGCTGTACGAGCAGTACTTC. The rearrangement links TRBV25-1 to TRBJ2-7; 9 bases map to TRBD1. The CDR3 is made up of 13 amino acids. J gave up 4 bases and V 8 bases, and 6 bases lay outside the gene matches. Germline loops: CDR1 MGHDK, CDR2 SYGVNS.

This clone has ten or more counts. This chain connects TRBV5-5 to TRBJ1-4; possibly TRBD1 for D (5 bases). CDR1 SGHKS and CDR2 YYEKEE come from the germline V gene (reference sequence). V lost 5 bases and J lost 7, with 18 bases in between. The CDR3 is made up of 15 amino acids. The CDR3 protein is CASSPPRQGGEKLFF. The CDR3 nucleotides are TGTGCCAGCAGTCCGCCCCGGCAGGGAGGTGAAAAACTGTTTTTT. Full variable domain (outside the CDR3, taken from reference TRBV5-5 and TRBJ1-4): DAGVTQSPTHLIKTRGQQVTLRCSPISGHKSVSWYQQVLGQGPQFIFQYYEKEERGRGNFPDRFSARQFPNYSSELNVNALLLGDSALYLCASSPPRQGGEKLFFGSGTQLSVL.

The chain employs TRBV7-9 and TRBJ2-1; TRBD1 or TRBD2 may be the D gene (6 bases each). The CDR3 is made up of 15 amino acids. The germline gives CDR1 SEHNR, CDR2 FQNEAQ (reference sequence). V dropped 3 bases and J dropped 3 bases, with 12 bases sitting between them. CDR3 sequence: CASSLGAGRYNEQFF. CDR3 nucleotide sequence: TGTGCCAGCAGCTTGGGGGCGGGACGCTACAATGAGCAGTTCTTC. Full variable domain (rest looked up from reference TRBV7-9 and TRBJ2-1): DTGVSQNPRHKITKRGQNVTFRCDPISEHNRLYWYRQTLGQGPEFLTYFQNEAQLEKSRLLSDRFSAERPKGSFSTLEIQRTEQGDSAMYLCASSLGAGRYNEQFFGPGTRLTVL.

This rearrangement joins TRBV29-1 to TRBJ2-3; 8 nucleotides agree with TRBD1. Trimming cost V 1 base and J 3 bases; bases outside gene matches: 6. CDR1 is SQVTM, CDR2 ANQGSEA, per germline. The CDR3 runs 15 residues. CDR3 amino acids: CSVEVGRGLTDTQYF. The CDR3 nucleotides are TGCAGCGTTGAAGTGGGCAGGGGGCTTACAGATACGCAGTATTTT.

As to this clone: This likely stems from a read error, as it lies one base from a far larger clone. The chain has TRBV7-9 and TRBJ2-7; 7 bases are shared with TRBD2. The V gene's germline CDR1 is SEHNR and CDR2 FQNEAQ (reference sequence). The CDR3 consists of 14 residues. The CDR3: CASSSRQTSYERYF. The CDR3 coding sequence is TGTGCCAGCAGCTCCCGACAGACTAGCTACGAGCGGTACTTC.

The gene calls are TRBV15 and TRBJ2-3, with 8 bases fitting TRBD2. This CDR3 has 15 amino acids. Looked up from germline, CDR1 is LNHNV and CDR2 is YYDKDF (reference sequence). V shed 0 bases and J 7 bases; nucleotides not matched to a gene: 6. The chain's CDR3 is CATSRDPTSGNTQYF. The CDR3 DNA reads TGTGCCACCAGCAGAGATCCCACTAGCGGAAATACGCAGTATTTT.

This clone was detected only a few times. The junction differs from germline at one of its ends, possibly a read error. The chain has TRBV20-1 and TRBJ2-7; no clear D. This CDR3 has 11 amino acids. Germline loops: CDR1 DFQATT, CDR2 SNEGSKA (reference sequence). The CDR3 sequence: CSARDRNEQYF. CDR3 coding DNA: TGCAGTGCTCGAGACCGTAACGAGCAGTACTTC.

The rearrangement uses TRBV28 and TRBJ1-4; 9 nucleotides agree with TRBD1. CDR1 is MDHEN and CDR2 is SYDVKM in the germline V gene. V trimming: 6 bases; J trimming: 8 bases; junction bases outside the gene matches: 16. The CDR3 runs to 17 residues. The CDR3 DNA follows: TGTGCCAGCAGCCTTCCTTCGACGGACAGGGGACGCGAAAAACTGTTTTTT. The encoded protein is CASSLPSTDRGREKLFF.